This T cell receptor beta chain was retrieved from a study of T-cell reconstitution after alpha-beta-depleted transplantation in children. TCRbeta library construction was performed incorporating unique molecular identifiers. Each CDR3 protein gets one entry after TCRdb re-called the PCR reads with MiXCR. The table lists hundreds of thousands of distinct CDR3 sequences, about 17% of them singletons, with roughly 27% in the top ten. Germline values: CDR1 MGHRA, CDR2 YSYEKL. V dropped 1 base and J dropped 5 bases, with 23 bases sitting between them. The CDR3 has 18 amino acids. This chain links TRBV4-1 with TRBJ2-5; D is possibly TRBD2 (5 bases). Sequencing was performed on PBMCs, mostly from graft donor cells, taken 360 days after TCRalphabeta/CD19-depleted stem cell transplant. The TCR sequence derives from a boy under two years old who had a stem cell transplant for Wiskott-Aldrich syndrome, so the T cells may come from the graft donor. For the CDR3, the DNA is TGCGCCAGCAGCCAAGTAGCCTGGCATCCGAGGGCCGGGGAGACCCAGTACTTC. The encoded protein is CASSQVAWHPRAGETQYF.